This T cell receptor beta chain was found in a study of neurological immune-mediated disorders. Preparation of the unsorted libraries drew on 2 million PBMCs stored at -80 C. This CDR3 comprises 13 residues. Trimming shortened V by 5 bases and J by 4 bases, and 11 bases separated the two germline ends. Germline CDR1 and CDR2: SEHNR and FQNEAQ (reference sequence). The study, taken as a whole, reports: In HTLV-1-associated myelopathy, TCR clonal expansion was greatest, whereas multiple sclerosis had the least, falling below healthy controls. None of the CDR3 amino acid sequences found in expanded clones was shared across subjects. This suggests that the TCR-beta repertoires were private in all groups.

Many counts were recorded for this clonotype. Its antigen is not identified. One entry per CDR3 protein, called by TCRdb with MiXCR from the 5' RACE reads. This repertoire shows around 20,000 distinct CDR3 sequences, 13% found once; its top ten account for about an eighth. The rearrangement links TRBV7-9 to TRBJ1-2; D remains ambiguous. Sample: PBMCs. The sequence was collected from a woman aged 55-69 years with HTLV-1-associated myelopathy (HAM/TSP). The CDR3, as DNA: TGTGCCAGCAGCCGACCGGGTCTCTATGGCTACACCTTC. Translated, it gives CASSRPGLYGYTF.